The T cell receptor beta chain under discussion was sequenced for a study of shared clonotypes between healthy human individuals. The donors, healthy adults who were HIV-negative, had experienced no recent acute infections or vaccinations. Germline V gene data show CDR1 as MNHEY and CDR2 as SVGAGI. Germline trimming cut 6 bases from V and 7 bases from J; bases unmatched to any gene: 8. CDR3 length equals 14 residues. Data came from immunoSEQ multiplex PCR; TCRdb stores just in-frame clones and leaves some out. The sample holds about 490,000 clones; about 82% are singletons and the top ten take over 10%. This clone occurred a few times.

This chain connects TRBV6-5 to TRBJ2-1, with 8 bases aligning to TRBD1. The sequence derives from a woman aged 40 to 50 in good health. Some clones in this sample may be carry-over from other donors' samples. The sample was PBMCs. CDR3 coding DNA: TGTGCCAGCAGGACGGGACAGGCGGGGAATGAGCAGTTCTTC. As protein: CASRTGQAGNEQFF.